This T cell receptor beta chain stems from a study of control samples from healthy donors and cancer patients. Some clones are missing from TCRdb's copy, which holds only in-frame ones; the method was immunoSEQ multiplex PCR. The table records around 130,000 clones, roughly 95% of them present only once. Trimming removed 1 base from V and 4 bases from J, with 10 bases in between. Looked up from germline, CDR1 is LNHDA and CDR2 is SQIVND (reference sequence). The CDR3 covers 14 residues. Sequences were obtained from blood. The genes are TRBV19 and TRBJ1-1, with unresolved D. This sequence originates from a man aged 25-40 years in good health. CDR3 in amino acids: CASSIGQVSTEAFF. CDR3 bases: TGTGCCAGTAGTATAGGGCAGGTGAGCACTGAAGCTTTCTTT.